The 5 T cell receptor beta chains reported below all come from one sample, sequenced in a study of blood T cell repertoires in COVID-19. The table came from immunoSEQ multiplex PCR; TCRdb's copy has only in-frame clones and leaves some out. This sample has about 260,000 clones; about four fifths occur once, and the top ten carry around 10%. The sequenced sample consisted of peripheral blood. These receptors were taken from a woman in her fifties or sixties who had recovered from COVID-19.

This clone came up once. The chain has TRBV10-2 and TRBJ1-2, with TRBD1 matching 7 bases. Germline CDR1 is WSHSY and CDR2 is SAAADI. With 6 bases clipped from V and 6 bases from J, the junction kept 10 bases outside the gene matches. This CDR3 is 14 amino acids long. The CDR3 sequence: CASSNRGSWDGYTF. The CDR3 DNA sequence: TGCGCCAGCAGCAACAGGGGATCCTGGGATGGCTACACCTTC.

This clone has only one observation. The chain links TRBV24-1 to TRBJ2-7; 9 bases map to TRBD1. This CDR3 has 15 amino acids. Trimming cost V 3 bases and J 6 bases; bases outside gene matches: 8. Germline CDR1 and CDR2: KGHDR and SFDVKD. CDR3 protein: CATSDPGTGRGEQYF. The CDR3 nucleotides are TGTGCCACCAGTGATCCCGGGACAGGGAGGGGCGAGCAGTACTTC.

V usage is TRBV5-6 and J usage is TRBJ1-6; 7 nucleotides agree with TRBD1. CDR3 length: 17 amino acids. The junction had 10 bases not matched to a gene; V was cut back by 0 bases and J by 7 bases. Germline lookup yields CDR1 SGHDT and CDR2 YYEEEE. The CDR3: CASSLGDSPGENSPLHF. CDR3 coding DNA: TGTGCCAGCAGCTTGGGGGACAGCCCCGGGGAAAATTCACCCCTCCACTTT.

V gene TRBV9 combines with J gene TRBJ2-7, with 10 positions matching TRBD2. V was pared by 1 base and J by 2 bases, with 3 bases of the junction left unmatched. The CDR3 length is 15 residues. Germline CDR1 is SGDLS and CDR2 is YYNGEE. CDR3 sequence reads: CASSVLSGGAYEQYF. CDR3 nucleotide sequence: TGTGCCAGCAGCGTACTCAGCGGGGGGGCCTACGAGCAGTACTTC.

This clone was found a few times. The V gene is TRBV6-1, the J gene TRBJ1-2; D not certain. CDR1 and CDR2 (germline): MNHNS, SASEGT. The ends were cut back, 2 bases at V and 4 bases at J, with 5 bases in the middle. The CDR3 sequence is 12 residues long. The CDR3: CASSESSYGYTF. CDR3 nucleotides: TGTGCCAGCAGTGAATCCAGCTATGGCTACACCTTC.